One sample yielded the 20 T cell receptor beta chains listed below, sequenced in a study of STAT5B mutations in CD4+ large granular lymphocyte leukemia. Sequenced by immunoSEQ multiplex PCR; TCRdb stores in-frame clones only, minus some. The sample has 35,000 to 45,000 clones, roughly 85% seen once. Sequencing was performed on CD4+ T cells from blood buffy coats. The receptors originated from a human donor in good health.

This chain joins TRBV4-2 and TRBJ2-1; 14 bases line up with TRBD2. The V gene's germline CDR1 is LGHNA and CDR2 YNFKEQ. V was clipped by 4 bases and J by 8 bases; unmatched bases: 4. The CDR3 totals 15 residues. The CDR3 bases are TGTGCCAGCAGCCCCGGACTAGCGGGAGGCCATGAGCAGTTCTTC. This codes for CASSPGLAGGHEQFF.

V is TRBV28 and J is TRBJ2-7; D unclear. Germline CDR1 reads MDHEN; CDR2 reads SYDVKM. V was cut by 2 bases and J by 3 bases, with 5 bases left in between. This CDR3 has 12 residues. In nucleotides, the CDR3 is TGTGCCAGCAGTTTAGGAGTCTACGAGCAGTACTTC. Its translation: CASSLGVYEQYF.

The chain joins TRBV28 to TRBJ2-5, with D perhaps matching TRBD2 (6 bases). The germline V gene has CDR1 MDHEN and CDR2 SYDVKM. The ends were cut back, 2 bases at V and 7 bases at J, with 14 bases in the middle. There are 14 residues in the CDR3. CDR3: CASSLELAVGTQYF. DNA for the CDR3: TGTGCCAGCAGTTTAGAGTTAGCGGTCGGGACCCAGTACTTC.

The chain combines TRBV18 with TRBJ1-1; D is undetermined. V shed 4 bases and J shed 2 bases, with 11 bases lying between them. This CDR3 is built from 14 residues. CDR1 is KGHSH and CDR2 is LQKENI in the germline V gene. The CDR3 loop reads CASSRSRSNTEAFF. As DNA, the CDR3 is TGTGCCAGCTCACGTTCGCGGAGCAACACTGAAGCTTTCTTT.

The chain is built from TRBV27 and TRBJ2-2; 7 positions match TRBD2. Germline CDR1 and CDR2: MNHEY and SMNVEV (reference sequence). With V trimmed by 8 bases and J by 1 base, 7 bases remained unmatched. This CDR3 comprises 15 residues. The CDR3 bases are TGTGCCAGCGGCGGACTAGTTCTGAACACCGGGGAGCTGTTTTTT. Protein sequence: CASGGLVLNTGELFF.

This clone showed up just once. The rearrangement uses TRBV28 and TRBJ2-1; D gene uncertain. The germline V gene has CDR1 MDHEN and CDR2 SYDVKM. This CDR3 has 14 residues. V dropped 4 bases and J dropped 8 bases, with 15 bases sitting between them. The DNA for the CDR3 is TGTGCCAGCAGTTCCCCCAGCAGGCCGTATGAGCAGTTCTTC. The encoded protein is CASSSPSRPYEQFF.

The genes are TRBV7-2 and TRBJ1-2; D remains ambiguous. Germline CDR1 reads SGHTA; CDR2 reads FQGNSA. Between the trimmed V and J ends, which lost 3 bases and 4 bases, there was a span of 12 bases. This CDR3 contains 14 residues. CDR3: CASSFNQVRYGYTF. The CDR3 DNA is TGTGCCAGCAGCTTTAACCAGGTGCGCTATGGCTACACCTTC.

V is TRBV27 and J is TRBJ1-4; 7 nucleotides match TRBD1. The trim removed 4 bases at V and 10 bases at J, leaving 12 bases unmatched. Germline lookup yields CDR1 MNHEY and CDR2 SMNVEV (reference sequence). The CDR3 has 15 residues. CDR3 coding DNA: TGTGCCAGCAGTTCCTACCCCGGGACAGAGGGAAAACTGTTTTTT. Protein sequence: CASSSYPGTEGKLFF.

The V gene is TRBV27, the J gene TRBJ1-2; D is perhaps TRBD1 (6 bases). Between the trimmed V and J ends, which lost 6 bases and 7 bases, there was a span of 18 bases. The CDR3 length is 14 residues. Per the germline V gene, CDR1 is MNHEY and CDR2 is SMNVEV (reference sequence). The CDR3 sequence: CASRPGTLVGGYTF. The CDR3 coding sequence is TGTGCCAGCAGACCCGGGACACTGGTCGGTGGCTACACCTTC.

The chain combines TRBV18 with TRBJ1-1; D gene ambiguous. The germline gives CDR1 KGHSH, CDR2 LQKENI. Trimming shortened V by 1 base and J by 1 base, and 13 bases separated the two germline ends. The CDR3 loop spans 16 amino acids. CDR3 DNA: TGTGCCAGCTCACCACGCATTGAGATGAGGAACACTGAAGCTTTCTTT. As protein: CASSPRIEMRNTEAFF.

The chain links TRBV29-1 to TRBJ2-3; D possibly corresponds to TRBD2 (6 bases). The CDR3 runs 13 residues. Germline lookup yields CDR1 SQVTM and CDR2 ANQGSEA. Trimming pared 3 bases from V and 2 bases from J, leaving 9 bases between. This chain's CDR3 is CSVEEGTTDTQYF. Written as DNA, the CDR3 is TGCAGCGTTGAGGAGGGGACCACAGATACGCAGTATTTT.

This clone was counted a single time. V gene TRBV7-8 combines with J gene TRBJ1-1, with D perhaps matching TRBD1 (6 bases). CDR1 SGHVS and CDR2 FQNEAQ come from the germline V gene. The CDR3 covers 16 residues. V lost 0 bases and J lost 1, with 12 bases in between. CDR3 amino acids: CASSLARGGKNTEAFF. Here the CDR3 DNA reads TGTGCCAGCAGCTTAGCGAGGGGGGGGAAGAACACTGAAGCTTTCTTT.

The chain is built from TRBV5-1 and TRBJ1-4; no reliable D call. This CDR3 comprises 14 residues. CDR1 is SGHRS, CDR2 YFSETQ, per germline. The V end lost 3 bases, the J end lost 4 bases, and 10 bases lay between the germline ends. The CDR3 DNA sequence: TGCGCCAGCAGCTATTTAGGGAGTAATGAAAAACTGTTTTTT. Its translation is CASSYLGSNEKLFF.

The V gene is TRBV10-3, the J gene TRBJ2-7; 8 bases agree with TRBD2. CDR1 ENHRY and CDR2 SYGVKD come from the germline V gene. V trimming: 3 bases; J trimming: 0 bases; junction bases outside the gene matches: 1. CDR3 length: 14 amino acids. The CDR3 nucleotides read TGTGCCATCAGTGAAACTAGCGGCTCCTACGAGCAGTACTTC. As protein: CAISETSGSYEQYF.

This chain connects TRBV18 to TRBJ1-5; D unclear. In germline, CDR1 is KGHSH, CDR2 LQKENI. Trimming removed 1 base at V and 7 bases at J, with 20 bases between. This CDR3 comprises 17 residues. The CDR3 DNA follows: TGTGCCAGCTCACCACTCAACATCCGAGAGGGAGGCCAGCCCCAGCATTTT. It codes for CASSPLNIREGGQPQHF.

The rearrangement joins TRBV4-3 to TRBJ2-5, with D maybe TRBD2 (5 bases). V was pared by 0 bases and J by 4 bases, with 12 bases between. This CDR3 has 15 residues. Germline values: CDR1 LGHNA, CDR2 YSLEER. The CDR3 spells CASSQDGQRRETQYF. The CDR3 DNA reads as TGCGCCAGCAGCCAAGATGGCCAGCGGCGAGAGACCCAGTACTTC.

This chain joins TRBV10-3 and TRBJ1-1; D is undetermined. Germline V gene sequence: CDR1 ENHRY, CDR2 SYGVKD. This CDR3 has 13 residues. V was cut by 5 bases and J by 4 bases, with 11 bases left in between. CDR3 sequence reads: CAISPSEVTEAFF. In DNA, the CDR3 is TGTGCCATCAGTCCCTCCGAGGTCACTGAAGCTTTCTTT.

This clone was seen once. V and J are TRBV6-5 and TRBJ2-2; weak D call: TRBD2 (5 bases). The V gene lost 0 bases and the J gene lost 4 bases, with 6 bases spanning the gap. CDR3 length: 14 amino acids. Germline CDR1 is MNHEY and CDR2 is SVGAGI. The CDR3 sequence: CASSYSRATGELFF. CDR3 nucleotides: TGTGCCAGCAGTTACTCGCGGGCCACCGGGGAGCTGTTTTTT.

The chain recombines TRBV19 with TRBJ1-2; D ambiguous. The V end was cut by 3 bases, the J end by 8 bases, with 16 bases between. The CDR3 has 14 residues. The germline V gene encodes CDR1 LNHDA and CDR2 SQIVND (reference sequence). Written as DNA, the CDR3 is TGTGCCAGTAGTATCGCCCCAGGACTTTTAGGCTACACCTTC. This gives the protein CASSIAPGLLGYTF.

The chain carries TRBV6-5 and TRBJ2-1; D ambiguous. The V end lost 4 bases, the J end lost 4 bases, and 11 bases lay between the germline ends. This CDR3 region has 14 residues. The germline V gene has CDR1 MNHEY and CDR2 SVGAGI. The CDR3, as DNA: TGTGCCAGCAGTTCCTCATCCCTGTACAATGAGCAGTTCTTC. It translates to CASSSSSLYNEQFF.